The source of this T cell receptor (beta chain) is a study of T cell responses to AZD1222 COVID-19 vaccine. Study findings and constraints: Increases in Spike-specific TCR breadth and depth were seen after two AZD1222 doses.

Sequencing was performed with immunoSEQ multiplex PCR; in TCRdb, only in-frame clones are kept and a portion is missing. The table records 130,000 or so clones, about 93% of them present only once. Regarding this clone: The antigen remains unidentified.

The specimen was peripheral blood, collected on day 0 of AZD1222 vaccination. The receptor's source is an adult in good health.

The CDR3 protein is CATQGYSMGEQFF. The CDR3 DNA reads TGTGCCACTCAGGGATATTCTATGGGTGAGCAGTTCTTC. The chain links TRBV10-3 to TRBJ2-1, with a tentative D call TRBD1 (5 bases). Germline assignment: CDR1 ENHRY and CDR2 SYGVKD. The CDR3 runs to 13 residues. V was pared by 10 bases and J by 9 bases, with 19 bases between.